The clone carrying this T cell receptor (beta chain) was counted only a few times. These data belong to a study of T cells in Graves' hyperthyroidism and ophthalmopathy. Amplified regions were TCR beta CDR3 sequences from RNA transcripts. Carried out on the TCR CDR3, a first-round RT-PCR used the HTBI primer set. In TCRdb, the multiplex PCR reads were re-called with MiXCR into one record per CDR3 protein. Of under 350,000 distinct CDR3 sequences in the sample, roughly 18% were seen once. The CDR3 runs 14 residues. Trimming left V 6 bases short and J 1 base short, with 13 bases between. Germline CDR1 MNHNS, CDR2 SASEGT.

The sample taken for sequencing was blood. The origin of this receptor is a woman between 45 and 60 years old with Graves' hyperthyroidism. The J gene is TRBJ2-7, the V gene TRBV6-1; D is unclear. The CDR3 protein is CASRPLQGSYEQYV. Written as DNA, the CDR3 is TGTGCCAGCAGACCCCTCCAAGGGTCCTACGAGCAGTACGTC.